The clone carrying this T cell receptor (beta chain) was picked up a small number of times. Its antigen is as yet unknown. This entry is derived from a study of T cell repertoires in cytomegalovirus infection. Study-level information: Used in the study were CMV epitopes, some recently identified and HLA-C-restricted, others well-studied and HLA-B-restricted. Through public TCR beta signatures, both CMV infection and matching HLA type were indicated.

TCRdb reanalysed the reads using MiXCR and keeps one entry per CDR3 protein. The top ten hold under 75% of the sample, which has tens of thousands of distinct CDR3 sequences, roughly 20% seen once. The sequencing here drew on CD8+ T cells from cultured PBMCs, taken from culture after CMV antigen stimulation. This TCR was sampled from a human donor in good health (CMV status not recorded). Some clones in this sample may be carry-over from other donors' samples.

The CDR3 region has the DNA TGTGCCAGCACCGTTGCTGGGGGGAGCAATCAGCCCCAGCATTTT. Translating gives CASTVAGGSNQPQHF. The chain employs TRBV12-3 or TRBV12-4 and TRBJ1-5; tentatively, D is TRBD1 (5 bases). V lost 7 bases and J 1 base, leaving 14 bases between the germline ends. The CDR3 covers 15 residues.